The T cell receptor (beta chain) described here comes from a study of T cell responses to AZD1222 COVID-19 vaccine. The CDR3 length is 10 residues. The germline gives CDR1 MNHEY, CDR2 SVGAGI. The V end was cut by 8 bases, the J end by 9 bases, with 10 bases between. The assay was immunoSEQ multiplex PCR, and TCRdb's table has in-frame clones only and misses some. The table has some 94,000 clones, approximately 90% seen once. This sequence originates from an adult who received the AZD1222 COVID-19 vaccine. The sequencing here drew on peripheral blood, taken 28 days after the second AZD1222 dose. The rearrangement joins TRBV6-5 to TRBJ1-2, with D unclear. The CDR3 DNA follows: TGTGCCAGCTTCCTAGAATGCTACACCTTC. This translates into CASFLECYTF.